A selection of T cell receptor beta chains follows, all from one sample in a study of T cell responses to AZD1222 COVID-19 vaccine. TCRdb keeps only in-frame clones here, not all; method: immunoSEQ multiplex PCR. The sample holds some 150,000 clones, 88% seen once. The specimen was peripheral blood, collected 28 days after the second AZD1222 dose. The source is an adult who received the AZD1222 COVID-19 vaccine. Both conserved end residues are part of each CDR3. The D gene is left open where the match is weak. Not all rows give a size; the values are once, few, many and, for expanded clones, a class.

D gene: -
clone size: -
J gene: TRBJ2-1
V gene: TRBV27
CDR3 protein: CASGVRGNEQFF
CDR3 DNA: TGTGCCAGCGGCGTTCGTGGAAATGAGCAGTTCTTC

D gene: TRBD2
clone size: -
J gene: TRBJ2-2
V gene: TRBV19
CDR3 protein: CASSITGGAGTGELFF
CDR3 DNA: TGTGCCAGTAGTATTACCGGGGGGGCCGGAACCGGGGAGCTGTTTTTT

D gene: -
clone size: -
J gene: TRBJ2-2
V gene: TRBV5-1
CDR3 protein: CASSLDSNTGELFF
CDR3 DNA: TGCGCCAGCAGCTTGGATTCGAACACCGGGGAGCTGTTTTTT

D gene: -
clone size: few
J gene: TRBJ2-3
V gene: TRBV10-3
CDR3 protein: CATQKVGANTDTQYF
CDR3 DNA: TGTGCCACCCAGAAGGTAGGAGCAAACACAGATACGCAGTATTTT

D gene: -
clone size: -
J gene: TRBJ1-1
V gene: TRBV6-5
CDR3 protein: CASSYRVDTEAFF
CDR3 DNA: TGTGCCAGCAGTTACCGAGTGGACACTGAAGCTTTCTTT

D gene: -
clone size: -
J gene: TRBJ1-1
V gene: TRBV27
CDR3 protein: CASSFKGWTEAFF
CDR3 DNA: TGTGCCAGCAGTTTTAAGGGGTGGACTGAAGCTTTCTTT

D gene: TRBD1
clone size: -
J gene: TRBJ1-5
V gene: TRBV27
CDR3 protein: CASSSQGGVEPQHF
CDR3 DNA: TGTGCCAGCAGTTCTCAGGGGGGCGTGGAGCCCCAGCATTTT

D gene: -
clone size: -
J gene: TRBJ2-1
V gene: TRBV7-3
CDR3 protein: CASNLEVYNEQFF
CDR3 DNA: TGTGCCAGCAACTTAGAGGTCTACAATGAGCAGTTCTTC

D gene: TRBD2
clone size: -
J gene: TRBJ2-1
V gene: TRBV10-1
CDR3 protein: CASSGTSGGPTNEQFF
CDR3 DNA: TGCGCCAGCAGTGGGACTAGCGGGGGTCCCACCAATGAGCAGTTCTTC

D gene: -
clone size: -
J gene: TRBJ1-2
V gene: TRBV10-3
CDR3 protein: CAISGGGDGYTF
CDR3 DNA: TGTGCCATCAGTGGCGGGGGGGATGGCTACACCTTC